This TCR beta chain was sequenced in a study of cytomegalovirus exposure and HLA in healthy donors. Study-wide results and limits: Diagnosis of cytomegalovirus status made by the classifier reportedly showed high specificity and sensitivity. It was found in a later analysis that first-cohort TCR clusters tended to co-occur in the 95 to 150 validation repertoires.

CDR1 is MGHDK and CDR2 is SYGVNS in the germline V gene. The CDR3 spans 16 residues. Data came from immunoSEQ multiplex PCR; TCRdb stores just in-frame clones and leaves some out. Counted here are 150,000 to 200,000 clones, about 83% occurring once; the ten biggest clones make up roughly 1.5%. Regarding this clone: Its specificity is unknown. An end of the junction does not agree with germline; a read error may underlie this.

Sample: PBMCs. The chain employs TRBV25-1 and TRBJ2-1; 9 positions match TRBD1. The sequence derives from a woman aged 25 to 39 in good health and CMV-seronegative. This chain's CDR3 is CASGEPGQGGLNEQFF. Here the CDR3 DNA reads TGTGCCAGCGGTGAACCGGGACAGGGAGGGTTGAATGAGCAGTTCTTC.